This TCR beta chain comes out of a study of T cells expressing NK-cell markers. Study context: There were seven HCMV-seropositive donors and one seronegative donor among the eight sequenced.

Study conclusions and caveats: These clonotypes also led the CD3+CD56-NKG2C+ fraction in several donors. The study left the HCMV specificity of expanded NKG2C+ T cell clones unresolved.

This CDR3 is 15 amino acids long. Germline V gives CDR1 SGHAT, CDR2 FQNNGV. TCRdb reprocessed the 5' RACE reads and reports one entry per CDR3 protein, with no DNA. This sample contains 300,000 to 450,000 distinct CDR3 sequences. On this clonotype itself: Its antigen is still unknown.

Input material: blood T cells: a sorted CD56 or NKG2C T cell subset, CD4+ or CD8+ T cells, or bulk PBMC T cells (not recorded which). The chain uses TRBV11-2 and TRBJ2-7; TCRdb picks TRBD1, but there is no DNA to check that call. The TCR was taken from a man aged 18 to 69 in good health. This CDR3 reads CASTRSGEGSYEQYF.